The 23 T cell receptor beta chains below come from one sample, sequenced in a study of T cell responses to AZD1222 COVID-19 vaccine. Clones were sequenced by immunoSEQ multiplex PCR, and TCRdb holds only the in-frame ones, with some missing. The table has some 180,000 clones, just over 90% seen once; the top ten hold 1.5% to 2%. The material was peripheral blood, obtained 28 days after the second AZD1222 dose. These receptors were obtained from an adult who received the AZD1222 COVID-19 vaccine.

The CDR3 DNA sequence: TGCGCCAGCAGCCCAATCAGCGGGAGCTCCTACGAGCAGTACTTC. Amino acid sequence: CASSPISGSSYEQYF. The chain employs TRBV10-2 and TRBJ2-7; 8 bases line up with TRBD2. CDR1 is WSHSY and CDR2 is SAAADI in the germline V gene. CDR3 length: 15 residues. The J segment lost 0 bases and the V segment lost 6 bases, leaving 7 bases of the junction unmatched.

The chain links TRBV7-3 to TRBJ2-3; 9 nucleotides match TRBD1. J gave up 4 bases and V 4 bases, and 3 bases lay outside the gene matches. The CDR3 totals 14 residues. CDR1 is SGHTA and CDR2 is FQGTGA in the germline V gene. The CDR3 sequence: CASSSTGGADTQYF. The CDR3 region has the DNA TGTGCCAGCAGCTCAACAGGGGGCGCAGATACGCAGTATTTT.

This chain connects TRBV18 to TRBJ1-1; 8 bases are shared with TRBD1. With 5 bases clipped from V and 6 bases from J, the junction kept 8 bases outside the gene matches. The CDR3 consists of 14 residues. Germline V gene sequence: CDR1 KGHSH, CDR2 LQKENI. The CDR3 here is CASSSQGGGPEAFF. Written as DNA, the CDR3 is TGTGCCAGCTCATCACAGGGGGGGGGCCCTGAAGCTTTCTTT.

The V and J genes are TRBV9 and TRBJ1-3; maybe TRBD1 (6 bases). CDR1 is SGDLS and CDR2 is YYNGEE in the germline V gene. The CDR3 length is 14 residues. Between the trimmed V and J ends, which lost 6 bases and 3 bases, there was a span of 13 bases. CDR3 residues: CASTRGGSGNTIYF. As DNA, the CDR3 is TGTGCCAGCACGAGAGGGGGGAGTGGAAACACCATATATTTT.

The CDR3 sequence is CASSEPGQMNTEAFF. The CDR3, as DNA: TGTGCCAGCAGTGAGCCGGGACAGATGAACACTGAAGCTTTCTTT. The chain is built from TRBV28 and TRBJ1-1, with TRBD1 matching over 7 bases. Germline CDR1 and CDR2: MDHEN and SYDVKM. This CDR3 is built from 15 residues. Unmatched junction bases numbered 6, after V lost 5 bases and J lost 0 bases.

The V call is TRBV29-1, the J call TRBJ2-5; no clear D. The CDR3 loop spans 13 amino acids. V was trimmed by 2 bases and J by 4 bases, leaving 11 bases between them. CDR1 SQVTM and CDR2 ANQGSEA come from the germline V gene. The DNA for the CDR3 is TGCAGCGTTGAACAGGCCTTGATAGAGACCCAGTACTTC. Amino acid sequence: CSVEQALIETQYF.

The rearrangement joins TRBV6-1 to TRBJ2-1, with a tentative D call TRBD1 (6 bases). Between the trimmed V and J ends, which lost 2 bases and 10 bases, there was a span of 24 bases. This CDR3 is 17 amino acids long. Germline CDR1 and CDR2: MNHNS and SASEGT. The CDR3 protein is CASSEFAWQGPLPEQFF. CDR3 bases: TGTGCCAGCAGTGAATTTGCATGGCAGGGGCCACTTCCGGAGCAGTTCTTC.

The gene calls are TRBV21-1 and TRBJ2-7; no check of the table's D call, TRBD2, against the DNA was made. TRBV21-1 is given as a pseudogene. The CDR3 consists of 16 residues. The CDR3 loop is CASSKVTRVAPYEQYF. The CDR3 DNA follows: TGTGCCAGCAGCAAAGTGACCCGGGTCGCACCCTACGAGCAGTACTTC.

This sequence joins TRBV7-2 and TRBJ2-3; D is unclear. The V and J ends lost 5 bases and 0 bases respectively, with 9 bases between them. The CDR3 is 14 residues long. Germline values: CDR1 SGHTA, CDR2 FQGNSA. The CDR3 sequence: CASSPYSSTDTQYF. DNA of the CDR3: TGTGCCAGCAGCCCATACTCTAGCACAGATACGCAGTATTTT.

The rearrangement uses TRBV4-2 and TRBJ2-3, with D possibly TRBD2 on 6 matching bases. The V end lost 1 base, the J end lost 4 bases, and 15 bases lay between the germline ends. The CDR3 has 16 residues. Germline CDR1 reads LGHNA; CDR2 reads YNFKEQ. CDR3 in amino acids: CASSQALVLAADTQYF. CDR3 sequence (DNA): TGTGCCAGCAGCCAAGCTCTAGTCTTAGCGGCAGATACGCAGTATTTT.

The V call is TRBV12-3 or TRBV12-4, the J call TRBJ2-1, with no clear D. Between the trimmed V and J ends, which lost 7 bases and 5 bases, there was a span of 12 bases. CDR3 length: 13 residues. In nucleotides, the CDR3 is TGTGCCAGCACCACAGACAACCACAATGAGCAGTTCTTC. Its protein is CASTTDNHNEQFF.

The chain recombines TRBV6-1 with TRBJ1-5; no definite D call. CDR1 is MNHNS and CDR2 is SASEGT in the germline V gene. V was trimmed by 3 bases and J by 7 bases, leaving 10 bases between them. CDR3 length: 13 residues. CDR3 loop: CASSDTTWQPQHF. Written as DNA, the CDR3 is TGTGCCAGCAGTGACACCACTTGGCAGCCCCAGCATTTT.

The chain joins TRBV5-6 to TRBJ2-3, with a tentative D call TRBD2 (6 bases). The germline V gene has CDR1 SGHDT and CDR2 YYEEEE. The CDR3 spans 14 residues. V lost 4 bases and J 3 bases, leaving 12 bases between the germline ends. The CDR3 coding sequence is TGTGCCAGCAGCGCCGGACGGGAGACAGATACGCAGTATTTT. Amino acids: CASSAGRETDTQYF.

The rearrangement links TRBV7-8 to TRBJ2-7; 7 bases are a match to TRBD1. V gave up 4 bases and J gave up 2 bases; unmatched junction bases: 14. The CDR3 is 17 residues long. Germline CDR1 SGHVS, CDR2 FQNEAQ. The CDR3, as DNA: TGTGCCAGCAGCTCCAAACCCCGGGACAGCATTACCTACGAGCAGTACTTC. As protein: CASSSKPRDSITYEQYF.

This sequence joins TRBV5-4 and TRBJ2-5; 7 nucleotides agree with TRBD1. This CDR3 is 16 amino acids long. Germline lookup yields CDR1 SGHNT and CDR2 YYREEE (reference sequence). With V trimmed by 5 bases and J by 1 base, 11 bases remained unmatched. Written as DNA, the CDR3 is TGTGCCAGCAGTCGAAAGCAGGGGGAACCCCAAGAGACCCAGTACTTC. This codes for CASSRKQGEPQETQYF. Drawing the rest from reference TRBV5-4 and TRBJ2-5, the complete variable domain is ETGVTQSPTHLIKTRGQQVTLRCSSQSGHNTVSWYQQALGQGPQFIFQYYREEENGRGNFPPRFSGLQFPNYSSELNVNALELDDSALYLCASSRKQGEPQETQYFGPGTRLLVL.

J is TRBJ1-1 and V is TRBV5-1, with a possible D match to TRBD1 (6 bases). The germline gives CDR1 SGHRS, CDR2 YFSETQ. V was trimmed by 4 bases and J by 3 bases, leaving 13 bases between them. The CDR3 totals 14 residues. CDR3 amino acids: CASSPWTDHTEAFF. The CDR3 DNA sequence: TGCGCCAGCAGCCCCTGGACAGATCACACTGAAGCTTTCTTT. The full variable domain, in which reference TRBV5-1 and TRBJ1-1 provide the parts outside the CDR3, is KAGVTQTPRYLIKTRGQQVTLSCSPISGHRSVSWYQQTPGQGLQFLFEYFSETQRNKGNFPGRFSGRQFSNSRSEMNVSTLELGDSALYLCASSPWTDHTEAFFGQGTRLTVV.

The chain combines TRBV5-6 with TRBJ1-5; D ambiguous. Germline lookup yields CDR1 SGHDT and CDR2 YYEEEE. The CDR3 has 12 amino acids. The V and J ends lost 4 bases and 7 bases respectively, with 9 bases between them. CDR3 bases: TGTGCCAGCAGCACCTATAGCCAGCCCCAGCATTTT. Translation: CASSTYSQPQHF.

The genes are TRBV30 and TRBJ2-1; the D gene is possibly TRBD1 (6 bases). Germline V gives CDR1 GTSNPN, CDR2 SVGIG (reference sequence). CDR3 size: 14 residues. V was trimmed by 3 bases and J by 2 bases, leaving 11 bases between them. The CDR3 sequence is CAWSGQFTYNEQFF. CDR3 in DNA: TGTGCCTGGAGCGGACAGTTTACCTACAATGAGCAGTTCTTC.

The J gene is TRBJ1-5, the V gene TRBV19, with 8 bases fitting TRBD1. V shed 6 bases and J 2 bases; nucleotides not matched to a gene: 3. The length of the CDR3 is 14 residues. Germline loops: CDR1 LNHDA, CDR2 SQIVND (reference sequence). CDR3 nucleotides: TGTGCCAGTAGGGGACAGGTAGGCAATCAGCCCCAGCATTTT. It translates to CASRGQVGNQPQHF. The complete variable domain, with remaining parts taken from reference TRBV19 and TRBJ1-5, reads DGGITQSPKYLFRKEGQNVTLSCEQNLNHDAMYWYRQDPGQGLRLIYYSQIVNDFQKGDIAEGYSVSREKKESFPLTVTSAQKNPTAFYLCASRGQVGNQPQHFGDGTRLSIL.

A single count supports this clone. The rearrangement joins TRBV27 to TRBJ1-5, with a possible D match to TRBD1 (6 bases). The V gene lost 5 bases and the J gene lost 6 bases, with 17 bases spanning the gap. Germline loops: CDR1 MNHEY, CDR2 SMNVEV (reference sequence). The CDR3 is made up of 15 amino acids. The chain's CDR3 is CASSAQGRGSQPQHF. The CDR3 region has the DNA TGTGCCAGCAGTGCACAGGGTCGAGGGAGTCAGCCCCAGCATTTT.

The CDR3 DNA is TGCGCCAGCAGCTTGGGCGAGACAGGGTCCTACGAGCAGTACTTC. Amino acids: CASSLGETGSYEQYF. The rearrangement links TRBV5-1 to TRBJ2-7; TRBD1 matches 7 bases. Germline V gene lookup returns CDR1 SGHRS and CDR2 YFSETQ. This CDR3 has 15 amino acids. V lost 0 bases and J lost 1; bases outside the gene matches: 4.

The V gene is TRBV12-5, the J gene TRBJ1-5; perhaps TRBD1 as D (5 bases). With 5 bases removed from V and 2 bases from J, the gap between germline ends came to 10 bases. Germline V gene data show CDR1 as LGHNT and CDR2 as FRNRAP. The CDR3 covers 14 residues. As DNA, the CDR3 is TGTGCTAGTGGTCGAGGGGTGGGCAATCAGCCCCAGCATTTT. Protein sequence: CASGRGVGNQPQHF. Using reference TRBV12-5 and TRBJ1-5 for the parts outside the CDR3, the full variable domain is DARVTQTPRHKVTEMGQEVTMRCQPILGHNTVFWYRQTMMQGLELLAYFRNRAPLDDSGMPKDRFSAEMPDATLATLKIQPSEPRDSAVYFCASGRGVGNQPQHFGDGTRLSIL.

The gene calls are TRBV19 and TRBJ2-7; 8 bases map to TRBD2. J lost 4 bases, V lost 5 bases, and 7 bases had no gene match. Germline CDR1 reads LNHDA; CDR2 reads SQIVND (reference sequence). The CDR3 runs 14 residues. CDR3: CASSSSGSLYEQYF. Written as DNA, the CDR3 is TGTGCCAGTAGTTCGAGCGGGAGCCTTTACGAGCAGTACTTC.